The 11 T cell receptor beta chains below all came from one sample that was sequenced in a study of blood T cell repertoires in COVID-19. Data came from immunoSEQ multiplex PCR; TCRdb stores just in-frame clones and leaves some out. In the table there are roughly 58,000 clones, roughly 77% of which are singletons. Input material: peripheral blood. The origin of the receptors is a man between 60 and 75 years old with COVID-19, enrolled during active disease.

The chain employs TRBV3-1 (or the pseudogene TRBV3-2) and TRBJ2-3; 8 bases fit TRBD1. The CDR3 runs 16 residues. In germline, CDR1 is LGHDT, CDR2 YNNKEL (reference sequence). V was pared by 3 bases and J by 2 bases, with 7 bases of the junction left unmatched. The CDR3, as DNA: TGTGCCAGCAGCCAGCCGGGACAGGATTTCACAGATACGCAGTATTTT. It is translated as CASSQPGQDFTDTQYF.

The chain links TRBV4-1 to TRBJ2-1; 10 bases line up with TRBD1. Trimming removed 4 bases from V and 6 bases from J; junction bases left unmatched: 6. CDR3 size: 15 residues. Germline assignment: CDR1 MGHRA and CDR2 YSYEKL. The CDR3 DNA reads TGCGCCAGCAGCCTTTGGACAGGGGGAAGCAATGAGCAGTTCTTC. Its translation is CASSLWTGGSNEQFF.

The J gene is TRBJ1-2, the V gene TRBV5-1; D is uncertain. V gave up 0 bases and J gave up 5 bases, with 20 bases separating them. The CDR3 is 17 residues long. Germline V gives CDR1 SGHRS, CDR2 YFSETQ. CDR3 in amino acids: CASSLGIDVKPTYGYTF. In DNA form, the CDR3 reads TGCGCCAGCAGCTTGGGTATTGATGTTAAACCGACTTATGGCTACACCTTC.

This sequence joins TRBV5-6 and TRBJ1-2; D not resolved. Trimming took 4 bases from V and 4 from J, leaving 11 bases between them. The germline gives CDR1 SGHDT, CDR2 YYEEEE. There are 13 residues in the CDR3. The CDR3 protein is CASSIRGLYGYTF. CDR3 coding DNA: TGTGCCAGCAGCATCCGCGGCCTCTATGGCTACACCTTC.

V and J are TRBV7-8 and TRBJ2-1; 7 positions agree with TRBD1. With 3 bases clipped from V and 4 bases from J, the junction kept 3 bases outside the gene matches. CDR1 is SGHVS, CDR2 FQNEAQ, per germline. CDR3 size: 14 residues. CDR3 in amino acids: CASSFRDSYNEQFF. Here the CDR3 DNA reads TGTGCCAGCAGCTTCCGGGACAGTTACAATGAGCAGTTCTTC.

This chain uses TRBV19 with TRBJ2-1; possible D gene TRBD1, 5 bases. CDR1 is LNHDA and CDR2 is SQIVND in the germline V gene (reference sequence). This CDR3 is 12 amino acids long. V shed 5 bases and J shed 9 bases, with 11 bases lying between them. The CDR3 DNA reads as TGTGCCAGTAGTGGACATGGTGGTGAGCAGTTCTTC. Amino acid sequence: CASSGHGGEQFF.

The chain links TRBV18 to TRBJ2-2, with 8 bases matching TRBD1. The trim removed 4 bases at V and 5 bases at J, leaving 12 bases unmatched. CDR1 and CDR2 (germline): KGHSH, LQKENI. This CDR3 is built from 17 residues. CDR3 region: CASSLNGQGAVTGELFF. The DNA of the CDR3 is TGTGCCAGCTCACTAAACGGACAGGGAGCGGTGACCGGGGAGCTGTTTTTT.

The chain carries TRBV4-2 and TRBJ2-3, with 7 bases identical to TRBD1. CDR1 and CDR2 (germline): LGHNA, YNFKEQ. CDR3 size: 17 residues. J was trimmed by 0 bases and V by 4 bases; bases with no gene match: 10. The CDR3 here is CASSRTQTGLSTDTQYF. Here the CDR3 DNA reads TGTGCCAGCAGCCGGACTCAGACAGGGCTGAGCACAGATACGCAGTATTTT.

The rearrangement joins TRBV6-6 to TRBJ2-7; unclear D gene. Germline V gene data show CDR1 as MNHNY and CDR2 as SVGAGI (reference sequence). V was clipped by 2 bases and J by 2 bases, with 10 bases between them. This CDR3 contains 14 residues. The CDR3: CASSYGHLTYEQYF. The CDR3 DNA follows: TGTGCCAGCAGTTACGGTCATCTAACCTACGAGCAGTACTTC.

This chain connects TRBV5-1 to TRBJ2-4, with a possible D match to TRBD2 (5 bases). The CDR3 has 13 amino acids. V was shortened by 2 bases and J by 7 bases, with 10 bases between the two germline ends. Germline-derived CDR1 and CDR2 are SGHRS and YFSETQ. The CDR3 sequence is CASSFERRNIQYF. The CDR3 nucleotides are TGCGCCAGCAGCTTTGAACGGAGGAACATTCAGTACTTC.

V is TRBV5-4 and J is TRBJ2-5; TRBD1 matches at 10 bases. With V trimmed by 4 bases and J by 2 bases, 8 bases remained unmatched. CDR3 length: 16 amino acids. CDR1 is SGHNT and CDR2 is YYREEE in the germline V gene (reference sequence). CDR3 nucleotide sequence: TGTGCCAGCAGCGAATACCGGGACAGGGGACAAGAGACCCAGTACTTC. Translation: CASSEYRDRGQETQYF.